A selection of T cell receptor beta chains follows, all from one sample in a study of T cells in Graves' hyperthyroidism and ophthalmopathy. TCRdb analysed the multiplex PCR reads with MiXCR anew, one entry per CDR3 protein. In the table there are about 360,000 distinct CDR3 sequences, roughly 13% of which are singletons. Sequencing used blood. The source of these receptors is a woman aged 18-30 years with Graves' hyperthyroidism. Each CDR3 is given with its conserved first and last residue. Each record gives: V gene, clone size, D gene, J gene, CDR3 DNA, CDR3 protein. The D gene is left open where the match is weak. Clone size is stated in some rows and not others, as once, few, many or a class when expanded.

>TRBV2|many|-|TRBJ2-3
TGTGCCAGAGGTGATAGCGAGTCAGATACGCAGTATTTT
CARGDSESDTQYF
>TRBV29-1|-|TRBD2|TRBJ2-1
TGCAGCGTTGACGGGGGGGCTGGTTACAATGAGCAGTTCTTC
CSVDGGAGYNEQFF
>TRBV18|few|-|TRBJ1-1
TGTGCCAGCTCACCTGCTTCGGACACTGAAGCTTTCTTT
CASSPASDTEAFF
>TRBV5-6|many|-|TRBJ1-5
TGTGCCAGCAGCCAGAACAGGATGAGTCAGCCCCAGCATTTT
CASSQNRMSQPQHF
>TRBV6-1|-|-|TRBJ1-1
TGTGCCAGCAGTTTAACAACAGGGACCCCTGAAGCTTTCTTT
CASSLTTGTPEAFF
>TRBV5-1|many|TRBD1|TRBJ1-5
TGCGCCAGCAGCTTGGCCAACAGGGGAGCCCAGCATTTT
CASSLANRGAQHF
>TRBV2|many|TRBD2|TRBJ2-1
TGTGCCAGCAGCTTGACTAGCGGGGGTCCTGCTTACAATGAGCAGTTCTTC
CASSLTSGGPAYNEQFF
>TRBV30|many|TRBD1|TRBJ1-5
TGTGCCTGGAGTGGATCACAGGGGGGGCCCCAGCATTTT
CAWSGSQGGPQHF
>TRBV7-9|-|-|TRBJ1-1
TGTGCCAGCAGCCCTCAGGGTTCCCTTCACGGGGCTTTCTTT
CASSPQGSLHGAFF
>TRBV5-1|few|TRBD2|TRBJ2-3
TGCGCCAGCAGCTTAACTAGCGGCTTGGGGGATACGCAGTATTTT
CASSLTSGLGDTQYF
>TRBV30|-|-|TRBJ2-1
TGTGCCTGGAGTTGGGCGAGGGGGAATGAGCAGTTCTTC
CAWSWARGNEQFF
>TRBV19|many|-|TRBJ1-5
TGTGCCAGTAACGGACAGAATCAGCCCCAGCATTTT
CASNGQNQPQHF
>TRBV20-1|many|-|TRBJ2-1
TGCAGTGCTAGTTACAATGAGCAGTTCTTC
CSASYNEQFF
>TRBV7-2|many|-|TRBJ2-3
TGTGCCAGCAGCTCGTTCGGGGATACGCAGTATTTT
CASSSFGDTQYF
>TRBV13|few|-|TRBJ2-7
TGTGCCAGCAGCGCCACGAGACTCGAGCAGTACTTC
CASSATRLEQYF
>TRBV28|-|-|TRBJ2-7
TGTGCCAGCGGTGGCGGGTACCCCTACGAGCAGTACTTC
CASGGGYPYEQYF
>TRBV29-1|many|TRBD1|TRBJ2-1
TGCAGCGTTGGGCAGGGGGTCGACAATGAGCAGTTCTTC
CSVGQGVDNEQFF
>TRBV4-1|many|-|TRBJ2-4
TGCGCCAGCAGCTACCCCTCAGGCTCGATAGCCAAAAACATTCAGTACTTC
CASSYPSGSIAKNIQYF
>TRBV5-5|many|TRBD1|TRBJ2-7
TGTGCCAGCAGCTCACGGACAGGTAATAACGAGCAGTACTTC
CASSSRTGNNEQYF
>TRBV7-8|many|-|TRBJ2-7
TGTGCCAGCAGCTTAGCACAGGGCGAGCAGTACTTC
CASSLAQGEQYF
>TRBV20-1|few|-|TRBJ1-6
TGCAGTGCTAGGCCAGGGCGGGTGTATTCACCCCTCCACTTT
CSARPGRVYSPLHF
>TRBV10-3|many|TRBD1|TRBJ2-5
TGTGCCATCAGTGACAGGGGGCAAGAGACCCAGTACTTC
CAISDRGQETQYF